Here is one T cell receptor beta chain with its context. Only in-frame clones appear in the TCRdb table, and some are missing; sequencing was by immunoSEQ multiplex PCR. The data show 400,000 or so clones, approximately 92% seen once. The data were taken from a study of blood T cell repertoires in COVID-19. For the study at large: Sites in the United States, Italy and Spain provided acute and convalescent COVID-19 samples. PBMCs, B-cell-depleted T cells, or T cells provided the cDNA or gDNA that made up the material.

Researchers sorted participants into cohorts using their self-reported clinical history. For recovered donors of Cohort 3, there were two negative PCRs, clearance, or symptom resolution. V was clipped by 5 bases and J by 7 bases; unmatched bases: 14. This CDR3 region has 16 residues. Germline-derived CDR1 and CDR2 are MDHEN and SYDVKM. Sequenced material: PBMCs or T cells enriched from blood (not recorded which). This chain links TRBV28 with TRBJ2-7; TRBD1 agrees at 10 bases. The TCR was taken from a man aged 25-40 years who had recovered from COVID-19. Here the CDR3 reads CASSASPGQGTEEQYF. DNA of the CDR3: TGTGCCAGCAGTGCCTCTCCGGGACAGGGGACGGAAGAGCAGTACTTC.